Each of the 6 T cell receptor beta chains below was sequenced from the same sample in a study of blood T cell repertoires in COVID-19. The table came from immunoSEQ multiplex PCR; TCRdb's copy has only in-frame clones and leaves some out. The table includes 150,000 to 200,000 clones, roughly 81% detected once. The specimen was peripheral blood. These TCRs come from a woman of 80 years or more with COVID-19, enrolled during active disease.

In its sample, this clone was seen once. J is TRBJ1-4 and V is TRBV5-4; possibly TRBD1 for D (6 bases). V shed 4 bases and J shed 0 bases, with 13 bases lying between them. CDR1 SGHNT and CDR2 YYREEE come from the germline V gene (reference sequence). The CDR3 covers 16 residues. The CDR3 sequence is CASSQGRGATNEKLFF. In nucleotides, the CDR3 is TGTGCCAGCAGCCAGGGGAGGGGCGCAACTAATGAAAAACTGTTTTTT.

Details on this clone: Within the sample, other DNA sequences also encode this same CDR3. V gene TRBV6-6 combines with J gene TRBJ1-3; 7 nucleotides line up with TRBD1. With 2 bases clipped from V and 4 bases from J, the junction kept 2 bases outside the gene matches. This CDR3 is built from 14 residues. Germline V CDR1 and CDR2: MNHNY, SVGAGI (reference sequence). CDR3 region: CASSYRDRGNTIYF. The CDR3 DNA follows: TGTGCCAGCAGTTACCGGGACAGAGGAAACACCATATATTTT.

Here the CDR3 DNA reads TGCGCCAGCAGCTTGATGCAGGGCCGGTCGGGGGAGCTGTTTTTT. Residues: CASSLMQGRSGELFF. The J gene is TRBJ2-2, the V gene TRBV5-1, with a tentative D call TRBD1 (5 bases). Trimming cost V 1 base and J 8 bases, with 15 bases left between them. The CDR3 has 15 amino acids. Germline assignment: CDR1 SGHRS and CDR2 YFSETQ. Together with reference TRBV5-1 and TRBJ2-2, the CDR3 gives the full variable domain: KAGVTQTPRYLIKTRGQQVTLSCSPISGHRSVSWYQQTPGQGLQFLFEYFSETQRNKGNFPGRFSGRQFSNSRSEMNVSTLELGDSALYLCASSLMQGRSGELFFGEGSRLTVL.

This chain joins TRBV11-2 and TRBJ1-1; 7 bases line up with TRBD1. Germline CDR1 and CDR2: SGHAT and FQNNGV. The CDR3 is 16 amino acids. Germline trimming cut 5 bases from V and 2 bases from J; bases unmatched to any gene: 11. The CDR3 DNA follows: TGTGCCAGCAGCCCCCGTCCGGGACAGATTAACACTGAAGCTTTCTTT. This encodes CASSPRPGQINTEAFF.

The rearrangement uses TRBV7-9 and TRBJ1-6, with a tentative D call TRBD1 (6 bases). With 4 bases removed from V and 4 bases from J, the gap between germline ends came to 8 bases. Germline-derived CDR1 and CDR2 are SEHNR and FQNEAQ (reference sequence). CDR3 length: 14 amino acids. The CDR3 sequence: CASSSGQYNSPLHF. The CDR3 bases are TGTGCCAGCAGCTCAGGACAGTATAATTCACCCCTCCACTTT.

This chain links TRBV2 with TRBJ2-2, with a tentative D call TRBD1 (8 bases). The CDR3 has 14 residues. Trimming cost V 5 bases and J 5 bases, with 12 bases left between them. Germline lookup yields CDR1 SNHLY and CDR2 FYNNEI. The DNA for the CDR3 is TGTGCCAGCAGTAAACAGGGGGGGACCGGGGAGCTGTTTTTT. Translating gives CASSKQGGTGELFF.